This passage covers 19 T cell receptor beta chains from one sample sequenced in a study of CD8 T cells in Susac syndrome. Random hexamers were used to reverse transcribe an amount of 0.5 to 1 ug RNA. In TCRdb, the immunoSEQ multiplex PCR reads were re-called with MiXCR into one record per CDR3 protein. The table shows some 190,000 distinct CDR3 sequences, with 90% to 95% occurring only once. Specimen: CD4+ T cells from PBMCs. The receptor source for this set is a human donor in good health.

The chain couples TRBV5-6 to TRBJ1-2; D remains unclear. Germline values: CDR1 SGHDT, CDR2 YYEEEE. Trimming removed 0 bases from V and 7 bases from J, with 7 bases in between. The CDR3 is made up of 12 amino acids. The CDR3 region is CASSLDLFGYTF. The CDR3, as DNA: TGTGCCAGCAGCTTGGACCTCTTTGGCTACACCTTC. Full variable domain (outside the CDR3, taken from reference TRBV5-6 and TRBJ1-2): DAGVTQSPTHLIKTRGQQVTLRCSPKSGHDTVSWYQQALGQGPQFIFQYYEEEERQRGNFPDRFSGHQFPNYSSELNVNALLLGDSALYLCASSLDLFGYTFGSGTRLTVV.

V and J are TRBV9 and TRBJ2-1; D is perhaps TRBD2 (6 bases). The CDR3 spans 14 residues. V was trimmed by 4 bases and J by 9 bases, leaving 17 bases between them. Germline CDR1 is SGDLS and CDR2 is YYNGEE. CDR3 nucleotide sequence: TGTGCCAGCAGCCCCGCTACAGCCGGGAGTGAGCAGTTCTTC. Its protein is CASSPATAGSEQFF.

This sequence joins TRBV30 and TRBJ2-7; D gene uncertain. The CDR3 runs to 11 residues. V was shortened by 3 bases and J by 5 bases, with 8 bases between the two germline ends. Germline V lookup: CDR1 GTSNPN, CDR2 SVGIG (reference sequence). CDR3 sequence (DNA): TGTGCCTGGAGCCGTGCGGACGAGCAGTACGTC. As protein: CAWSRADEQYV.

The V call is TRBV7-9, the J call TRBJ2-7; TRBD1 matches at 7 bases. Per the germline V gene, CDR1 is SEHNR and CDR2 is FQNEAQ (reference sequence). V was pared by 1 base and J by 4 bases, with 4 bases of the junction left unmatched. The CDR3 covers 14 residues. CDR3 sequence: CASSLGTGRYEQYF. CDR3 bases: TGTGCCAGCAGCTTAGGGACAGGACGGTACGAGCAGTACTTC.

The chain combines TRBV9 with TRBJ1-2; D is undetermined. The CDR3 has 15 amino acids. The germline V and J ends were trimmed by 3 bases and 7 bases, with 19 bases remaining between them. CDR1 SGDLS and CDR2 YYNGEE come from the germline V gene. The chain's CDR3 is CASSAAGGHPGGYTF. For the CDR3, the DNA is TGTGCCAGCAGCGCGGCCGGAGGGCACCCTGGTGGCTACACCTTC.

The chain uses TRBV3-1 and TRBJ2-3; a possible D gene is TRBD1 (6 bases). CDR3 length: 14 amino acids. Germline CDR1 and CDR2: LGHDT and YNNKEL (reference sequence). Trimming took off 0 bases at V and 6 bases at J, with 10 bases between the two ends. CDR3 nucleotides: TGTGCCAGCAGCCAAGACAGGGGCATTGATACGCAGTATTTT. This gives the protein CASSQDRGIDTQYF.

The chain is built from TRBV12-3 or TRBV12-4 and TRBJ1-2; the D is unclear. V was pared by 2 bases and J by 9 bases, with 7 bases between. This CDR3 has 11 residues. CDR3 DNA sequence: TGTGCCAGCAGTTTACAGGATAGCTACACCTTC. The encoded protein is CASSLQDSYTF.

The chain is built from TRBV29-1 and TRBJ2-6; D possibly matches TRBD1 or TRBD2 (6 bases each). The V and J ends lost 2 bases and 3 bases respectively, with 11 bases between them. The CDR3 is 15 amino acids. Germline V gene sequence: CDR1 SQVTM, CDR2 ANQGSEA. The CDR3 region is CSVELRGVGANVLTF. CDR3 DNA: TGCAGCGTTGAACTGAGGGGGGTTGGGGCCAACGTCCTGACTTTC.

The chain uses TRBV12-3 or TRBV12-4 and TRBJ1-4; tentatively, D is TRBD1 (6 bases). Trimming took 4 bases from V and 5 from J, leaving 8 bases between them. The length of the CDR3 is 13 residues. The CDR3 loop is CASSSTGNEKLFF. DNA for the CDR3: TGTGCCAGCAGTTCGACAGGAAATGAAAAACTGTTTTTT.

V usage is TRBV5-4 and J usage is TRBJ2-7; D is ambiguous. Trimming took off 0 bases at V and 0 bases at J, with 10 bases between the two ends. The CDR3 loop spans 15 amino acids. Germline-derived CDR1 and CDR2 are SGHNT and YYREEE (reference sequence). This chain's CDR3 is CASSLEAVSSYEQYF. CDR3 nucleotide sequence: TGTGCCAGCAGCTTGGAGGCGGTAAGCTCCTACGAGCAGTACTTC.

This clonotype was seen a single time. The gene calls are TRBV3-1 and TRBJ1-2, with D unresolved. Per the germline V gene, CDR1 is LGHDT and CDR2 is YNNKEL (reference sequence). V lost 0 bases, J lost 8 bases, and 10 bases lay in between. The CDR3 is 13 residues long. The DNA for the CDR3 is TGTGCCAGCAGCCAAGAGCACGGCCAAGGCTACACCTTC. This sequence encodes CASSQEHGQGYTF.

V usage is TRBV18 and J usage is TRBJ2-5, with D perhaps TRBD1 or TRBD2 (5 bases each). CDR1 and CDR2 (germline): KGHSH, LQKENI. V lost 3 bases and J lost 4, with 21 bases in between. This CDR3 region has 17 residues. The CDR3 nucleotides read TGTGCCAGCTCACCCCCGGGGACGGACGGTTCGGGAGAGACCCAGTACTTC. The encoded protein is CASSPPGTDGSGETQYF.

The V call is TRBV4-3, the J call TRBJ2-3; TRBD2 matches 12 bases. J lost 3 bases, V lost 4 bases, and 8 bases had no gene match. Germline V gene sequence: CDR1 LGHNA, CDR2 YSLEER. CDR3 length equals 17 residues. The CDR3 is CASSPSSGGAVTDTQYF. Written as DNA, the CDR3 is TGCGCCAGCAGCCCTTCTAGCGGGGGGGCCGTGACAGATACGCAGTATTTT.

This clonotype was seen once. This sequence joins TRBV18 and TRBJ1-1; no definite D call. This CDR3 spans 13 amino acids. CDR1 is KGHSH, CDR2 LQKENI, per germline. V lost 0 bases and J 6 bases, leaving 8 bases between the germline ends. The CDR3 nucleotides read TGTGCCAGCTCACCACCGAGCAGAGCTGAAGCTTTCTTT. It is translated as CASSPPSRAEAFF.

The V gene is TRBV6-1, the J gene TRBJ2-2, with 7 bases lining up with TRBD1. This CDR3 spans 14 amino acids. V shed 5 bases, J shed 4 bases, and the junction held 4 bases outside the gene matches. The germline V gene encodes CDR1 MNHNS and CDR2 SASEGT. The CDR3: CASSWDRSTGELFF. The CDR3 DNA reads as TGTGCCAGCAGTTGGGACAGATCCACCGGGGAGCTGTTTTTT.

The chain links TRBV3-1 to TRBJ2-5; D is undetermined. The CDR3 length is 14 residues. Germline V CDR1 and CDR2: LGHDT, YNNKEL (reference sequence). V gave up 4 bases and J gave up 7 bases, with 16 bases separating them. The CDR3 loop is CASSPLGREGTQYF. As DNA, the CDR3 is TGTGCCAGCAGCCCCCTAGGGCGCGAAGGGACCCAGTACTTC.

The chain is built from TRBV5-6 and TRBJ1-5, with D hard to call. This CDR3 region has 14 residues. Germline V gene sequence: CDR1 SGHDT, CDR2 YYEEEE. The germline V and J ends were trimmed by 2 bases and 7 bases, with 13 bases remaining between them. In nucleotides, the CDR3 is TGTGCCAGCAGCTTAGGATCGGCAATCCAGCCCCAGCATTTT. Its translation is CASSLGSAIQPQHF.

This chain joins TRBV5-1 and TRBJ1-1, with D uncertain. Looked up from germline, CDR1 is SGHRS and CDR2 is YFSETQ. The CDR3 is 15 residues long. V shed 1 base and J shed 1 base, with 11 bases lying between them. CDR3 sequence: CASSLLYSQNTEAFF. DNA for the CDR3: TGCGCCAGCAGCTTGTTGTACTCCCAGAACACTGAAGCTTTCTTT. Full variable domain (remainder filled in from reference TRBV5-1 and TRBJ1-1): KAGVTQTPRYLIKTRGQQVTLSCSPISGHRSVSWYQQTPGQGLQFLFEYFSETQRNKGNFPGRFSGRQFSNSRSEMNVSTLELGDSALYLCASSLLYSQNTEAFFGQGTRLTVV.

The CDR3 loop is CASSLGDRNTQYF. The CDR3 DNA reads TGCGCCAGCAGCTTGGGAGATCGGAATACGCAGTATTTT. This rearrangement joins TRBV5-1 to TRBJ2-3; no firm D call. Germline V gene lookup returns CDR1 SGHRS and CDR2 YFSETQ. The V end was cut by 0 bases, the J end by 7 bases, with 9 bases between. The CDR3 is 13 amino acids.